Listed below are T cell receptor beta chains from one sample, sequenced in a study of T cell repertoires in aging, cancer and after chemotherapy. TCRdb analysed the multiplex PCR reads with MiXCR anew, one entry per CDR3 protein. The sample includes roughly 620 distinct CDR3 sequences, roughly 27% of them seen just once. The sequenced material came from blood. The receptors stem from a human donor with a blood cancer. Both conserved end residues are part of each CDR3. The D gene is left open where the match is weak. Part of the rows lack a size; the others show once, few, many or a class for expanded clones.

D: TRBD1
size: medium-sized
J: TRBJ1-5
length: 16
V: TRBV5-5
DNA: TGTGCCAGCAGCCCGCGGACAGGGGTTGGTAATCAGCCCCAGCATTTT
CDR3: CASSPRTGVGNQPQHF

D: -
size: medium-sized
J: TRBJ2-7
length: 13
V: TRBV5-1
DNA: TGCGCCAGCAGCTTGGTTGGGCCATACGAGCAGTACTTC
CDR3: CASSLVGPYEQYF

D: TRBD2
size: once
J: TRBJ2-3
length: 14
V: TRBV7-9
DNA: TGTGCCAGCAGGCCCCCGGGGGGGACAGATACGCAGTATTTT
CDR3: CASRPPGGTDTQYF

D: TRBD1
size: -
J: TRBJ2-1
length: 15
V: TRBV7-9
DNA: TGTGCCAGCAGCGACAGCCTGACAGGGGGCAATGAGCAGTTCTTC
CDR3: CASSDSLTGGNEQFF

D: -
size: -
J: TRBJ2-3
length: 14
V: TRBV5-1
DNA: TGCGTTAGCAGCTCACAGACAAACACAGATACGCAGTATTTT
CDR3: CVSSSQTNTDTQYF

D: TRBD2
size: -
J: TRBJ2-2
length: 17
V: TRBV28
DNA: TGTGCCAGCAGTTCCTCCTTGACTAGCGGGAACACCGGGGAGCTGTTTTTT
CDR3: CASSSSLTSGNTGELFF

D: -
size: few
J: TRBJ1-1
length: 14
V: TRBV20-1
DNA: TGCAGTGCCAGCACGCTCATCGGGGACACTGAAGCTTTCTTT
CDR3: CSASTLIGDTEAFF

D: TRBD1
size: -
J: TRBJ1-1
length: 14
V: TRBV12-3/TRBV12-4
DNA: TGTGCCAGCACCCAACAGGGGGTAGGCACTGAAGCTTTCTTT
CDR3: CASTQQGVGTEAFF

D: TRBD1
size: medium-sized
J: TRBJ1-2
length: 14
V: TRBV4-3
DNA: TGCGCCAGCAGCCCGGGGGACAGGGCTTATGGCTACACCTTC
CDR3: CASSPGDRAYGYTF

D: -
size: medium-sized
J: TRBJ1-2
length: 14
V: TRBV20-1
DNA: TGCAGTGCCAAAGGGGAGGGAGCCTACTATGGCTACACCTTC
CDR3: CSAKGEGAYYGYTF

D: -
size: large
J: TRBJ1-2
length: 14
V: TRBV7-6
DNA: TGTGCCAGCAGCTCACAGGTTTGGGACTATGGCTACACCTTC
CDR3: CASSSQVWDYGYTF

D: -
size: large
J: TRBJ1-6
length: 16
V: TRBV6-5
DNA: TGTGCCAGCAGTTACCGCCTCGGCACAGCCAATTCACCCCTCCACTTT
CDR3: CASSYRLGTANSPLHF

D: TRBD1
size: -
J: TRBJ1-5
length: 15
V: TRBV18
DNA: TGTGCCAGCTCCCCGGGACAGGGCCTGAATCAGCCCCAGCATTTT
CDR3: CASSPGQGLNQPQHF

D: TRBD2
size: medium-sized
J: TRBJ2-7
length: 11
V: TRBV20-1
DNA: TGCAGTATGGACGGGGGGGACGAGCAGTACTTC
CDR3: CSMDGGDEQYF

D: TRBD2
size: large
J: TRBJ2-7
length: 14
V: TRBV29-1
DNA: TGCAGCGTTGAAAACCCGGGGGGAGGCTACGAGCAGTACTTC
CDR3: CSVENPGGGYEQYF

D: TRBD1
size: -
J: TRBJ2-1
length: 15
V: TRBV18
DNA: TGTGCCAGCTCCCAAGGACAGGGGGCGGAAAATGAGCAGTTCTTC
CDR3: CASSQGQGAENEQFF

D: -
size: medium-sized
J: TRBJ1-5
length: 18
V: TRBV19
DNA: TGTGCCAGTAGTATAGTTGGAAGGGACTTTTATAGCAATCAGCCCCAGCATTTT
CDR3: CASSIVGRDFYSNQPQHF

D: -
size: -
J: TRBJ2-3
length: 14
V: TRBV12-3/TRBV12-4
DNA: TGTGCCAGCAGGTTTCCGGGGGCGGAAGATACGCAGTATTTT
CDR3: CASRFPGAEDTQYF

D: -
size: large
J: TRBJ2-5
length: 15
V: TRBV20-1
DNA: TGCAGTGCTAGACACGGTGGAGGGGGGCGGGAGACCCAGTACTTC
CDR3: CSARHGGGGRETQYF

D: -
size: medium-sized
J: TRBJ2-3
length: 17
V: TRBV7-6
DNA: TGTGCCAGCAGCCGGGCCTGGGGGGGGGGCGGGGAAGATACGCAGTATTTT
CDR3: CASSRAWGGGGEDTQYF

D: -
size: medium-sized
J: TRBJ2-2
length: 13
V: TRBV4-3
DNA: TGCGCCAGCAGCCCCCGGGGGACCGGGGAGCTGTTTTTT
CDR3: CASSPRGTGELFF

D: -
size: -
J: TRBJ1-6
length: 10
V: TRBV19
DNA: TGTGACAGGAACAAATCACCCCTCCACTTT
CDR3: CDRNKSPLHF

D: TRBD2
size: medium-sized
J: TRBJ2-3
length: 15
V: TRBV7-2
DNA: TGTGCCAGCAGCTTACTAGCGGGGGGGACAGATACGCAGTATTTT
CDR3: CASSLLAGGTDTQYF

D: TRBD1
size: -
J: TRBJ1-6
length: 14
V: TRBV27
DNA: TGTGCCAGCAGAGGGGACAGGGGATTTTCACCCCTCCACTTT
CDR3: CASRGDRGFSPLHF

D: -
size: medium-sized
J: TRBJ1-4
length: 15
V: TRBV5-1
DNA: TGCGCCAGCAGCTTGATCGGGGAAGAGAATGAAAAACTGTTTTTT
CDR3: CASSLIGEENEKLFF

D: -
size: -
J: TRBJ1-5
length: 14
V: TRBV20-1
DNA: TGCAGTGCTAGAGATCAAGGAGGGAATCAGCCCCAGCATTTT
CDR3: CSARDQGGNQPQHF

D: -
size: -
J: TRBJ1-6
length: 13
V: TRBV30
DNA: TGTGCCTGGAGTGGGGAGTATAATTCACCCCTCCACTTT
CDR3: CAWSGEYNSPLHF

D: TRBD1
size: -
J: TRBJ1-2
length: 19
V: TRBV5-1
DNA: TGCGCCAGCAGCGGGGGTTATTTGACAGGGGCGGTCGTCGACTATGGCTACACCTTC
CDR3: CASSGGYLTGAVVDYGYTF

D: -
size: large
J: TRBJ2-5
length: 12
V: TRBV6-5
DNA: TGTGCCAGCAGTTATACTGGGGAGACCCAGTACTTC
CDR3: CASSYTGETQYF

D: -
size: few
J: TRBJ2-7
length: 12
V: TRBV20-1
DNA: TGCAGTGCAGAAGGCTTCCAAAACGAGCAGTACTTC
CDR3: CSAEGFQNEQYF

D: -
size: large
J: TRBJ1-2
length: 10
V: TRBV29-1
DNA: TGCAGCGTTGATGTCTATGGCTACACCTTC
CDR3: CSVDVYGYTF

D: -
size: medium-sized
J: TRBJ1-2
length: 13
V: TRBV7-2
DNA: TGTGCCAGCAGCTTACCCCAGAAATATGGCTACACCTTC
CDR3: CASSLPQKYGYTF

D: TRBD1
size: -
J: TRBJ1-1
length: 14
V: TRBV12-3/TRBV12-4
DNA: TGTGCCAGCAGCATCACAGGGGGCCACACTGAAGCTTTCTTT
CDR3: CASSITGGHTEAFF

D: -
size: medium-sized
J: TRBJ1-1
length: 13
V: TRBV18
DNA: TGTGCCAGCTCACCAAGGGAGTTCACTGAAGCTTTCTTT
CDR3: CASSPREFTEAFF

D: -
size: medium-sized
J: TRBJ1-1
length: 16
V: TRBV7-2
DNA: TGTGCCAGCAGACAAAACTCGAGACAGGTACTCGCTGAAGCTTTCTTT
CDR3: CASRQNSRQVLAEAFF

D: TRBD1
size: medium-sized
J: TRBJ2-3
length: 14
V: TRBV2
DNA: TGTGCCAGCAGCGGGACAGGGGGTACAGATACGCAGTATTTT
CDR3: CASSGTGGTDTQYF

D: TRBD2
size: medium-sized
J: TRBJ2-5
length: 17
V: TRBV28
DNA: TGTGCCAGCAGTCCGTGGGGGAGCGGGGGGGCCAGGGAGACCCAGTACTTC
CDR3: CASSPWGSGGARETQYF

D: TRBD2
size: few
J: TRBJ2-7
length: 15
V: TRBV28
DNA: TGTGCCAGCAGCTTAAGGCGGGGGGACTCCTACGAGCAGTACTTC
CDR3: CASSLRRGDSYEQYF

D: -
size: medium-sized
J: TRBJ1-1
length: 13
V: TRBV5-4
DNA: TGTGCCAGCAGCTTTCGGGTCGATGCTGAAGCTTTCTTT
CDR3: CASSFRVDAEAFF

D: -
size: large
J: TRBJ2-5
length: 16
V: TRBV7-6
DNA: TGTGCCAGCAGCTTAGTGGGTCCAGCGTCGGGGGAGACCCAGTACTTC
CDR3: CASSLVGPASGETQYF

D: -
size: medium-sized
J: TRBJ1-1
length: 13
V: TRBV12-3/TRBV12-4
DNA: TGTGCCAGCAGTTTAGGCCAGAACACTGAAGCTTTCTTT
CDR3: CASSLGQNTEAFF

D: -
size: medium-sized
J: TRBJ1-5
length: 16
V: TRBV6-1
DNA: TGTGCCAGCAGTGAACGAACAGAGAGGGGCAATCAGCCCCAGCATTTT
CDR3: CASSERTERGNQPQHF

D: -
size: medium-sized
J: TRBJ2-7
length: 13
V: TRBV5-1
DNA: TGCGCCAGCAGCTTCCAGGGTACCTACGAGCAGTACTTC
CDR3: CASSFQGTYEQYF

D: TRBD1
size: large
J: TRBJ2-5
length: 16
V: TRBV7-6
DNA: TGTGCCAGCAGCTTCGGCTCAAGACAGGGTCGGGAGACCCAGTACTTC
CDR3: CASSFGSRQGRETQYF